This T cell receptor beta chain originates from a study of cytomegalovirus exposure and HLA in healthy donors. Study-level information: There were 350 to 450 genotyped donors. Of these, roughly 80% fell in the genetic ancestry cluster associated with self-reported Caucasian donors. Study conclusions and caveats: Accurate prediction of most subjects' HLA-A and HLA-B alleles from TCR beta sequences was reported.

The primer mix had 60 Vbeta and 13 Jbeta primers. Using immunoSEQ multiplex PCR, the repertoire was profiled, and TCRdb retains in-frame clones only, with some absent. In the table there are over 100,000 clones, 10% of which are singletons. Comments on this clone: As yet, its antigen is unknown.

Material for sequencing was PBMCs. This clonotype originated in a man aged 40-50 years in good health and CMV-seropositive.

CDR3: CASSPADRTGYTF. CDR3 bases: TGTGCCAGCAGTCCAGCAGACAGGACCGGCTACACCTTC. The rearrangement links TRBV28 to TRBJ1-2; perhaps TRBD1 as D (6 bases). Trimming took 5 bases from V and 8 from J, leaving 15 bases between them. Germline values: CDR1 MDHEN, CDR2 SYDVKM. The CDR3 is 13 residues long.